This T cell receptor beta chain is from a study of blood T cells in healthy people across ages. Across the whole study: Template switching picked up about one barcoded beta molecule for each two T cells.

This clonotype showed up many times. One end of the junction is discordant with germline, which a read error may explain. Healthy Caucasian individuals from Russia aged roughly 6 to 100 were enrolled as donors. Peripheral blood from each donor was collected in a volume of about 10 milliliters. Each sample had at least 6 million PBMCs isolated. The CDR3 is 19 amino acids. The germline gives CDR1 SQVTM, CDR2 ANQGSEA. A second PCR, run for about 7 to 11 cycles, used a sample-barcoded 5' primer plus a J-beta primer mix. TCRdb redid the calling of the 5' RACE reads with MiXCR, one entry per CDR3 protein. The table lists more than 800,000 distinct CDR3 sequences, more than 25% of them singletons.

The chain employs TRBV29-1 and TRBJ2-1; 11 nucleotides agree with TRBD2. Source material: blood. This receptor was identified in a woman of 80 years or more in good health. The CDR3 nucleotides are TGCAGCGTTGAAGGTAGCGGGGGGGCTGGTACTTGGTCCTACAATGGGCAGTTCTTC. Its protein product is CSVEGSGGAGTWSYNGQFF.